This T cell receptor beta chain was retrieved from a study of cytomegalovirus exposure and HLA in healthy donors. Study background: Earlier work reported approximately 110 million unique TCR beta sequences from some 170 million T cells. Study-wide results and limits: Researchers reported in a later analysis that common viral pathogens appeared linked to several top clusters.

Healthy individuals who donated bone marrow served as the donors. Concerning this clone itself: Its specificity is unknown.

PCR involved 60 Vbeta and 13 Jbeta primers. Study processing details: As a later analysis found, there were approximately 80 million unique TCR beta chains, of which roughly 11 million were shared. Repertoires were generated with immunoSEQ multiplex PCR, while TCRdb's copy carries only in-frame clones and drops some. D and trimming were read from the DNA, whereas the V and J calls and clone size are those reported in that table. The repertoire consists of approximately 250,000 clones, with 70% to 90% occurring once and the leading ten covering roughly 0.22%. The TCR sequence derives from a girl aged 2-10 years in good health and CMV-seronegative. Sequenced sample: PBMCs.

CDR3 DNA sequence: TGTGCCAGCAGCTTAGTCCTAGCGGGAGTGTATGAGCAGTTCTTC. Translation: CASSLVLAGVYEQFF. The chain links TRBV11-2 to TRBJ2-1; 10 nucleotides line up with TRBD2. The V segment lost 1 base and the J segment 8 bases; nucleotides outside the gene matches: 5. Germline V gene sequence: CDR1 SGHAT, CDR2 FQNNGV. The CDR3 totals 15 residues.